The rows below give T cell receptor beta chains drawn from one sample of a study of blood T cell repertoires in COVID-19. Libraries were prepared by immunoSEQ multiplex PCR; TCRdb keeps only in-frame clonotypes and omits some of them. The table lists roughly 300,000 clones, roughly 85% of them singletons. The sample comprised peripheral blood. The source of these receptors is a woman between 50 and 59 years old who had recovered from COVID-19. The CDR3 runs from the conserved cysteine through the conserved F or W. The D gene is left open where the match is weak. Size is omitted from some rows. Given values are once, few, many or a class for expanded clones.

-	TRBJ2-1	-	TRBV6-2/TRBV6-3	CASSYSPPQADEQFF	TGTGCCAGCAGTTACTCCCCCCCGCAGGCCGATGAGCAGTTCTTC
-	TRBJ1-2	-	TRBV7-8	CASSAAPGYYGYTF	TGTGCCAGCAGCGCAGCCCCGGGGTACTATGGCTACACCTTC
-	TRBJ1-2	TRBD1	TRBV19	CASSPGQEANYGYTF	TGTGCCAGTAGTCCGGGACAGGAGGCTAACTATGGCTACACCTTC
-	TRBJ1-1	TRBD1	TRBV29-1	CSVEDDRAGTEAFF	TGCAGCGTTGAAGACGACAGGGCGGGAACTGAAGCTTTCTTT
-	TRBJ1-1	-	TRBV28	CASSSGHKYPKAFF	TGTGCCAGCAGTTCGGGACACAAGTACCCTAAAGCTTTCTTT
-	TRBJ1-1	-	TRBV19	CASSIEAGAQTEAFF	TGTGCCAGTAGTATTGAGGCGGGGGCCCAGACTGAAGCTTTCTTT
-	TRBJ1-3	-	TRBV7-6	CASSGMTGLSGNTIYF	TGTGCCAGCAGCGGTATGACAGGACTCTCTGGAAACACCATATATTTT
-	TRBJ2-3	TRBD2	TRBV9	CASSGTPSGGVDTQYF	TGTGCCAGCAGCGGGACTCCTAGCGGAGGGGTGGATACGCAGTATTTT
-	TRBJ1-2	TRBD1	TRBV2	CASSPSGTGNDYGYTF	TGTGCCAGCAGTCCCTCCGGGACAGGGAACGACTATGGCTACACCTTC
-	TRBJ2-5	TRBD2	TRBV7-2	CASSLGISGGETQYF	TGTGCCAGCAGCTTAGGTATTAGCGGGGGTGAGACCCAGTACTTC
-	TRBJ1-1	-	TRBV27	CASSLISPPGEAFF	TGTGCCAGCAGTTTGATCTCCCCTCCGGGGGAAGCTTTCTTT
-	TRBJ2-1	-	TRBV5-4	CASSLLVASSSYNEQFF	TGTGCCAGCAGCTTGCTGGTAGCGTCGAGCTCCTACAATGAGCAGTTCTTC
-	TRBJ1-1	-	TRBV7-9	CASSQGAVSNTEAFF	TGTGCCAGCAGCCAAGGGGCGGTTAGTAACACTGAAGCTTTCTTT
-	TRBJ1-2	-	TRBV15	CATSRVTNYGYTF	TGTGCCACCAGCAGAGTCACTAACTATGGCTACACCTTC
-	TRBJ2-1	TRBD2	TRBV6-2/TRBV6-3	CASSYQVAGGPGEQFF	TGTGCCAGCAGTTACCAGGTCGCGGGAGGGCCGGGTGAGCAGTTCTTC
-	TRBJ1-3	TRBD1	TRBV19	CASSWASTGDINTIYF	TGTGCCAGTAGTTGGGCGTCGACAGGGGACATAAACACCATATATTTT
-	TRBJ2-5	-	TRBV28	CATYNPGWGGTQYF	TGTGCCACCTACAACCCAGGGTGGGGTGGGACCCAGTACTTC
-	TRBJ2-7	TRBD1	TRBV7-9	CASTPDRVGKQYF	TGTGCCAGCACCCCCGACAGGGTGGGGAAGCAGTACTTC
-	TRBJ2-5	TRBD1	TRBV10-3	CAIKDRGETQYF	TGTGCCATCAAAGACAGGGGTGAGACCCAGTACTTC
-	TRBJ1-2	-	TRBV14	CASSQDFQYGYTF	TGTGCCAGCAGCCAAGACTTCCAGTATGGCTACACCTTC
-	TRBJ1-5	-	TRBV7-8	CASSEGQGPQYQPQHF	TGTGCCAGCAGCGAGGGGCAGGGGCCCCAATATCAGCCCCAGCATTTT
-	TRBJ1-1	-	TRBV7-9	CASSLGQANTEAFF	TGTGCCAGCAGCTTAGGCCAGGCGAACACTGAAGCTTTCTTT
-	TRBJ2-7	TRBD2	TRBV28	CASRRTSGYEQYF	TGTGCCAGCAGGCGGACTAGCGGATACGAGCAGTACTTC
-	TRBJ2-7	-	TRBV3-1/TRBV3-2	CASSFATTYEQYF	TGTGCCAGCAGCTTCGCTACCACCTACGAGCAGTACTTC
-	TRBJ2-1	TRBD2	TRBV3-1/TRBV3-2	CASSARTSGDEQFF	TGTGCCAGCAGCGCCCGGACTAGCGGTGATGAGCAGTTCTTC
-	TRBJ2-7	TRBD1	TRBV6-2/TRBV6-3	CASSLGTASYEQYF	TGTGCCAGCAGTTTAGGGACAGCGTCCTACGAGCAGTACTTC
-	TRBJ2-7	-	TRBV6-5	CASSYQGPSYEQYF	TGTGCCAGCAGTTACCAGGGGCCCTCCTACGAGCAGTACTTC
-	TRBJ2-7	TRBD2	TRBV5-4	CASSSSGTSVSYEQYF	TGTGCCAGCAGCAGTTCCGGGACTAGCGTCTCCTACGAGCAGTACTTC
-	TRBJ1-2	-	TRBV4-3	CASSQTVQGYGPYGYTF	TGCGCCAGCAGCCAGACTGTACAGGGCTACGGTCCGTATGGCTACACCTTC
-	TRBJ2-5	-	TRBV7-2	CASSLSGEETQYF	TGTGCCAGCAGCTTATCCGGGGAGGAGACCCAGTACTTC
-	TRBJ1-3	-	TRBV11-2	CASSLGTTGPGNTIYF	TGTGCCAGCAGCTTAGGGACCACAGGGCCTGGAAACACCATATATTTT
-	TRBJ1-2	-	TRBV24-1	CATSEGEEYGYTF	TGTGCCACCAGTGAAGGTGAGGAATATGGCTACACCTTC
-	TRBJ2-5	-	TRBV2	CATRRTEQETQYF	TGTGCCACCAGAAGGACAGAACAAGAGACCCAGTACTTC
-	TRBJ1-4	-	TRBV28	CASSQGGDREKLFF	TGTGCCAGCAGCCAGGGCGGGGACCGGGAAAAACTGTTTTTT
once	TRBJ2-1	TRBD2	TRBV6-2/TRBV6-3	CASSFGLAGVNEQFF	TGTGCCAGCAGCTTCGGACTAGCGGGGGTGAATGAGCAGTTCTTC
few	TRBJ1-4	TRBD1	TRBV2	CASSMGQGGEKLFF	TGTGCCAGCAGTATGGGCCAGGGGGGTGAAAAACTGTTTTTT
once	TRBJ1-2	TRBD1	TRBV28	CASWEQGGAGYGYTF	TGTGCCAGCTGGGAACAGGGGGGCGCAGGCTATGGCTACACCTTC
-	TRBJ1-2	TRBD1	TRBV5-1	CASSAGQGANYGYTF	TGCGCCAGCAGCGCCGGACAGGGAGCTAACTATGGCTACACCTTC
-	TRBJ2-5	-	TRBV9	CASSVALARQETQYF	TGTGCCAGCAGCGTAGCATTGGCTAGACAAGAGACCCAGTACTTC
once	TRBJ1-1	-	TRBV7-3	CASSLGTGVYTEAFF	TGTGCCAGCAGCTTAGGTACGGGGGTGTACACTGAAGCTTTCTTT
-	TRBJ2-3	TRBD1	TRBV10-3	CAITKQRQGWAKDTQYF	TGTGCCATCACCAAACAACGACAGGGTTGGGCGAAAGATACGCAGTATTTT
-	TRBJ1-2	TRBD1	TRBV6-5	CASTIGTGGGYTF	TGTGCCAGCACCATCGGGACAGGGGGAGGCTACACCTTC
once	TRBJ2-2	TRBD2	TRBV5-5	CASSLYSGVSTGELFF	TGTGCCAGCAGCTTGTATAGCGGGGTTAGCACCGGGGAGCTGTTTTTT
-	TRBJ1-5	-	TRBV2	CATTQDFNQPQHF	TGTGCCACGACGCAGGATTTCAATCAGCCCCAGCATTTT
once	TRBJ2-7	-	TRBV6-4	CASGLAYEQYF	TGTGCCTCCGGTCTCGCCTACGAGCAGTACTTC
-	TRBJ2-7	TRBD1	TRBV7-9	CASSLGQGATYEQYF	TGTGCCAGCAGCTTAGGACAGGGGGCGACGTACGAGCAGTACTTC
-	TRBJ2-3	TRBD2	TRBV3-1/TRBV3-2	CASASGNTDTQYF	TGTGCCAGCGCTAGCGGGAACACAGATACGCAGTATTTT
few	TRBJ2-7	-	TRBV5-1	CASSPALRARGEQYF	TGCGCCAGCAGCCCAGCATTGAGGGCCCGTGGGGAGCAGTACTTC
few	TRBJ2-3	-	TRBV30	CAWSVGREADTQYF	TGTGCCTGGAGTGTTGGTAGGGAGGCAGATACGCAGTATTTT
many	TRBJ1-5	-	TRBV6-1	CASSEPGLGVHQHF	TGTGCCAGCAGTGAACCGGGCCTCGGGGTACACCAGCATTTT
-	TRBJ1-1	-	TRBV18	CASSPARGQNTEAFF	TGTGCCAGCTCACCAGCCAGGGGCCAGAACACTGAAGCTTTCTTT
-	TRBJ2-6	TRBD1	TRBV4-3	CASSHGQGAERANVLTF	TGCGCCAGCAGCCACGGACAGGGGGCGGAAAGGGCCAACGTCCTGACTTTC
-	TRBJ1-1	-	TRBV29-1	CSVDRGTTEAFF	TGCAGCGTTGACAGGGGAACCACTGAAGCTTTCTTT
-	TRBJ1-5	-	TRBV19	CASSNRGAGQPQHF	TGTGCCAGTAGTAATCGGGGTGCGGGTCAGCCCCAGCATTTT
-	TRBJ2-5	TRBD2	TRBV27	CASSSGTSGGSPQETQYF	TGTGCCAGCAGTTCCGGGACTAGCGGGGGATCGCCCCAAGAGACCCAGTACTTC
-	TRBJ2-3	-	TRBV7-6	CASTPIGTSADTQYF	TGTGCCAGCACCCCGATTGGGACATCGGCAGATACGCAGTATTTT
-	TRBJ1-2	-	TRBV5-1	CASSLGSGNDGYTF	TGCGCCAGCAGCTTGGGTTCAGGGAACGATGGCTACACCTTC
-	TRBJ2-1	-	TRBV18	CASGRGSTYNEQFF	TGTGCCAGCGGACGGGGGAGCACCTACAATGAGCAGTTCTTC
-	TRBJ2-1	TRBD2	TRBV3-1/TRBV3-2	CASSQEAGGYNEQFF	TGTGCCAGCAGCCAAGAGGCGGGAGGGTACAATGAGCAGTTCTTC
-	TRBJ1-1	-	TRBV29-1	CSVGQLNTEAFF	TGCAGCGTTGGACAGCTGAACACTGAAGCTTTCTTT